The subject of this entry is one T cell receptor beta chain. Participants were aged about 18 to 90 years, lived in about 26 US areas, and enrolled virtually. Participants' reported clinical history set cohort assignment. Each recovered donor of Cohort 3 presented with two negative PCRs, clearance, or symptom resolution. CDR1 and CDR2 (germline): LNHDA, SQIVND (reference sequence). The CDR3 is 14 amino acids. Trimming took off 6 bases at V and 6 bases at J, with 12 bases between the two ends. Generated by immunoSEQ multiplex PCR, the TCRdb table keeps only in-frame clones and is missing some. The table has around 500,000 clones, 75% to 90% seen once. The data are from a study of blood T cell repertoires in COVID-19. Study-level information: Sample material is recorded as cDNA or gDNA derived from T cells, B-cell-depleted T cells, or PBMCs.

This sequence was found in a woman aged 55-75 years who had recovered from COVID-19. This chain links TRBV19 with TRBJ1-6; no firm D call. The sequenced sample was PBMCs or T cells enriched from blood (not recorded which). CDR3 sequence (DNA): TGTGCCAGTAGAGGAACAGCTCCTAATTCACCCCTCCACTTT. Translating gives CASRGTAPNSPLHF.